The source of this TCR beta chain is a study of cytomegalovirus exposure and HLA in healthy donors. Details on this clone: Antigen specificity is unknown.

Repertoires were generated with immunoSEQ multiplex PCR, while TCRdb's copy carries only in-frame clones and drops some. The sample shows about 360,000 clones, roughly 90% of them seen only once. Study findings and constraints: It was approximately 150 TCR beta chains that were listed as cytomegalovirus-associated. For most TCR sequences rarity was the rule, although some public TCRs occurred in many donors. High sensitivity and specificity were reportedly achieved when the classifier diagnosed cytomegalovirus status.

The CDR3 has 15 amino acids. V lost 1 base and J lost 7; bases outside the gene matches: 8. Germline-derived CDR1 and CDR2 are SGHVS and FQNEAQ. The J gene is TRBJ1-2, the V gene TRBV7-8; 8 bases are shared with TRBD1. Sequencing was performed on PBMCs. This TCR was recovered from a woman between 18 and 29 years old in good health and CMV-seronegative. In DNA, the CDR3 is TGTGCCAGCAGCTTAGTGGGCAGGGGGCAGGGTGGCTACACCTTC. Protein product: CASSLVGRGQGGYTF.